What follows are 30 T cell receptor beta chains derived from one specimen sequenced in a study of CD8 T cells in ankylosing spondylitis. Regarding the study as a whole: What seemed typical of ankylosing spondylitis blood was a TCR beta motif built from several highly homologous variants.

The antigens for these receptors are not known. Via MiXCR, TCRdb re-called the 5' RACE reads, giving one row per CDR3 protein. Counted here are about 450,000 distinct CDR3 sequences, roughly a quarter occurring once; the ten biggest clones make up 0.89%. Sequenced sample: blood, either unsorted or a sorted T cell fraction (not recorded which). These receptors all stem from a male donor with ankylosing spondylitis.

This chain connects TRBV29-1 to TRBJ2-3; D is possibly TRBD2 (7 bases). The CDR3 is 12 amino acids. Germline CDR1 is SQVTM and CDR2 is ANQGSEA. CDR3 sequence reads: CTSGRGEDTQYF. DNA of the CDR3: TGCACCAGTGGGAGGGGGGAAGATACGCAGTATTTT.

This sequence joins TRBV5-1 and TRBJ1-1; D remains ambiguous. The CDR3 covers 14 residues. Per the germline V gene, CDR1 is SGHRS and CDR2 is YFSETQ. The V end was cut by 0 bases, the J end by 3 bases, with 9 bases between. CDR3 bases: TGCGCCAGCAGCTTGGCTTTGGGTCACACTGAAGCTTTCTTT. It is translated as CASSLALGHTEAFF.

This clonotype came up a few times. The chain carries TRBV12-3 or TRBV12-4 and TRBJ2-1; D possibly corresponds to TRBD2 (6 bases). Trimming took 4 bases from V and 6 from J, leaving 10 bases between them. CDR3 size: 13 residues. CDR3: CASSSGGINEQFF. Written as DNA, the CDR3 is TGTGCCAGCAGTTCCGGCGGGATCAATGAGCAGTTCTTC.

This clonotype was seen more than once but under ten times. This sequence joins TRBV12-3 or TRBV12-4 and TRBJ2-3; D gene unclear. V dropped 1 base and J dropped 2 bases, with 4 bases sitting between them. The CDR3 runs to 13 residues. DNA for the CDR3: TGTGCCAGCAGTTTAGACGTCACAGATACGCAGTATTTT. Protein product: CASSLDVTDTQYF.

This clonotype was seen a few times. The chain combines TRBV18 with TRBJ2-1; D not resolved. Germline V gene data show CDR1 as KGHSH and CDR2 as LQKENI. This CDR3 is 15 amino acids long. Between the trimmed V and J ends, which lost 3 bases and 0 bases, there was a span of 9 bases. CDR3 protein: CASSPSLSSYNEQFF. In DNA, the CDR3 is TGTGCCAGCTCACCCAGCCTTAGCTCCTACAATGAGCAGTTCTTC.

The chain joins TRBV12-3 or TRBV12-4 to TRBJ1-6; 7 positions agree with TRBD1. V lost 2 bases to trimming and J lost 7 bases; unmatched junction nucleotides: 2. This CDR3 comprises 14 residues. The CDR3 DNA is TGTGCCAGCAGTTTAAAGGGGGCAAATTCACCCCTCCACTTT. It encodes CASSLKGANSPLHF.

The gene calls are TRBV5-6 and TRBJ2-4; D remains unclear. Germline CDR1 and CDR2: SGHDT and YYEEEE. This CDR3 region has 14 residues. The ends were cut back, 4 bases at V and 0 bases at J, with 8 bases in the middle. Here the CDR3 reads CASSALLAKNIQYF. Written as DNA, the CDR3 is TGTGCCAGCAGCGCCCTGCTAGCCAAAAACATTCAGTACTTC.

The sample holds a few counts of this clonotype. J is TRBJ1-5 and V is TRBV6-1; D remains unclear. The CDR3 has 13 residues. Germline CDR1 is MNHNS and CDR2 is SASEGT. V was trimmed by 8 bases and J by 3 bases, leaving 11 bases between them. The CDR3, as DNA: TGTGCCAGCGAAAGTACCTACAATCAGCCCCAGCATTTT. Amino acid sequence: CASESTYNQPQHF.

This clonotype has a single count. This chain connects TRBV20-1 to TRBJ2-1; D perhaps matches TRBD1 (8 bases). Germline V CDR1 and CDR2: DFQATT, SNEGSKA (reference sequence). Trimming removed 6 bases from V and 8 bases from J, with 17 bases in between. The CDR3 loop spans 13 amino acids. The CDR3 protein is CSARNRGRDEQFF. The CDR3 DNA reads TGCAGTGCGAGGAACAGGGGGAGGGATGAGCAGTTCTTC.

This clonotype was recorded a few times. This chain joins TRBV7-7 and TRBJ2-3; the match to TRBD2 covers 11 bases. V was clipped by 5 bases and J by 5 bases; unmatched bases: 6. Germline V gives CDR1 SSHAT, CDR2 FNYEAQ (reference sequence). The CDR3 extends over 15 amino acids. Here the CDR3 reads CASSLLAGAVDTQYF. CDR3 sequence (DNA): TGTGCCAGCAGCCTACTAGCGGGAGCTGTAGATACGCAGTATTTT.

V is TRBV6-1 and J is TRBJ2-5; 11 nucleotides line up with TRBD2. The J segment lost 5 bases and the V segment lost 5 bases, leaving 10 bases of the junction unmatched. Germline assignment: CDR1 MNHNS and CDR2 SASEGT. The CDR3 has 16 residues. CDR3 region: CASSKTSGRGMETQYF. The CDR3 region has the DNA TGTGCCAGCAGTAAAACTAGCGGGAGAGGCATGGAGACCCAGTACTTC.

This clonotype came up many times. The chain couples TRBV5-1 to TRBJ1-1; 7 nucleotides agree with TRBD1. The germline V gene encodes CDR1 SGHRS and CDR2 YFSETQ. J was trimmed by 2 bases and V by 3 bases; bases with no gene match: 10. The CDR3 loop spans 16 amino acids. The CDR3 DNA reads as TGCGCCAGCAGCTGGACAGGAGTACCCGACAACACTGAAGCTTTCTTT. This gives the protein CASSWTGVPDNTEAFF.

The table lists this clonotype with a few counts. This sequence joins TRBV29-1 and TRBJ2-5; 13 positions match TRBD2. The CDR3 is 13 residues long. V lost 7 bases and J lost 5; bases outside the gene matches: 4. CDR1 and CDR2 from the germline V gene are SQVTM and ANQGSEA. This CDR3 is CSAWTSGSETQYF. For the CDR3, the DNA is TGCAGCGCTTGGACTAGCGGGAGTGAGACCCAGTACTTC.

This chain connects TRBV6-5 to TRBJ2-5, with D maybe TRBD1 (5 bases). This CDR3 comprises 14 residues. Germline CDR1 is MNHEY and CDR2 is SVGAGI. V was trimmed by 2 bases and J by 1 base, leaving 8 bases between them. The CDR3: CASSYEGAQETQYF. For the CDR3, the DNA is TGTGCCAGCAGTTACGAAGGGGCCCAAGAGACCCAGTACTTC.

A few counts support this clonotype. The rearrangement links TRBV5-1 to TRBJ2-2; 7 positions agree with TRBD2. The CDR3 consists of 15 residues. In germline, CDR1 is SGHRS, CDR2 YFSETQ. V gave up 4 bases and J gave up 3 bases; unmatched junction bases: 6. The chain's CDR3 is CASSTSLADTGELFF. Written as DNA, the CDR3 is TGCGCCAGCAGCACCAGCCTAGCGGACACCGGGGAGCTGTTTTTT.

This clonotype has a handful of counts. This chain connects TRBV29-1 to TRBJ2-3, with D tentatively TRBD2 (6 bases). In germline, CDR1 is SQVTM, CDR2 ANQGSEA. CDR3 length: 14 amino acids. Trimming cost V 1 base and J 0 bases, with 8 bases left between them. The CDR3 DNA follows: TGCAGCGTTGAAGGGAGCGGGAGCACAGATACGCAGTATTTT. Its protein is CSVEGSGSTDTQYF.

The rearrangement joins TRBV10-3 to TRBJ2-7, with D perhaps matching TRBD1 (6 bases). The CDR3 is 14 residues long. Germline values: CDR1 ENHRY, CDR2 SYGVKD. With 6 bases removed from V and 1 base from J, the gap between germline ends came to 13 bases. This CDR3 is CAIRIDRPSYEQYF. In DNA, the CDR3 is TGTGCCATCAGGATAGACAGGCCGTCCTACGAGCAGTACTTC.

This clonotype turned up a few times. CDR3 protein: CASKPDSHTDTQYF. Here the CDR3 DNA reads TGCGCCAGCAAACCAGACAGTCACACAGATACGCAGTATTTT. This chain connects TRBV5-1 to TRBJ2-3, with a possible D match to TRBD1 (5 bases). The CDR3 is 14 amino acids. Germline lookup yields CDR1 SGHRS and CDR2 YFSETQ. Trimming cost V 6 bases and J 2 bases, with 13 bases left between them.

The chain carries TRBV27 and TRBJ2-7; D gene ambiguous. Per germline, CDR1 MNHEY and CDR2 SMNVEV (reference sequence). This CDR3 is built from 13 residues. Trimming shortened V by 5 bases and J by 3 bases, and 11 bases separated the two germline ends. This CDR3 is CASSDGLGYEQYF. CDR3 in DNA: TGTGCCAGCAGTGACGGGCTGGGCTACGAGCAGTACTTC.

This chain uses TRBV15 with TRBJ2-3, with TRBD2 identical over 9 bases. After removal of 5 bases from V and 3 bases from J, the junction contained 3 bases not matched to a gene. Germline lookup yields CDR1 LNHNV and CDR2 YYDKDF (reference sequence). The CDR3 covers 14 residues. CDR3 loop: CATSLSGRTDTQYF. The CDR3 DNA follows: TGTGCCACCAGCCTAAGCGGGAGGACAGATACGCAGTATTTT.

In this sample, this clonotype turned up once. For the CDR3, the DNA is TGTGCCTGGAGTCGGGGGCCAAATGAGCAGTTCTTC. Translated: CAWSRGPNEQFF. This chain uses TRBV30 with TRBJ2-1; D tentatively fits TRBD1 or TRBD2 (6 bases each). Per the germline V gene, CDR1 is GTSNPN and CDR2 is SVGIG (reference sequence). V lost 2 bases and J 7 bases, leaving 9 bases between the germline ends. CDR3 length equals 12 residues.

This clonotype appeared a few times. The CDR3 spells CASSLNSTGRGEQYV. The DNA of the CDR3 is TGTGCCAGCAGCTTAAACTCGACAGGGAGGGGCGAGCAGTACGTC. The chain recombines TRBV7-8 with TRBJ2-7; either TRBD1 or TRBD2 may supply D (7 bases each). The CDR3 runs 15 residues. Germline values: CDR1 SGHVS, CDR2 FQNEAQ. V gave up 2 bases and J gave up 6 bases, with 17 bases separating them.

This clonotype was seen only a few times. The CDR3 nucleotides are TGTGCCAGCAGTTACCCGACAGGGGAACATCAGCCCCAGCATTTT. Translation: CASSYPTGEHQPQHF. The chain combines TRBV6-5 with TRBJ1-5; 8 bases are a match to TRBD1. The V gene end was trimmed by 2 bases and the J gene end by 5 bases; junction bases not matched to a gene: 5. From germline, CDR1 is MNHEY and CDR2 SVGAGI. The CDR3 extends over 15 amino acids.

The V call is TRBV19, the J call TRBJ2-2; 10 nucleotides match TRBD2. Germline lookup yields CDR1 LNHDA and CDR2 SQIVND (reference sequence). The CDR3 covers 15 residues. J lost 3 bases, V lost 6 bases, and 4 bases had no gene match. The CDR3 protein is CASSLAGEDTGELFF. In DNA form, the CDR3 reads TGTGCCAGTAGCCTAGCGGGAGAGGACACCGGGGAGCTGTTTTTT.

This clonotype was counted only a few times. The chain employs TRBV29-1 and TRBJ1-1; 8 bases agree with TRBD1. This CDR3 contains 14 residues. V trimming: 6 bases; J trimming: 5 bases; junction bases outside the gene matches: 11. Germline V gene sequence: CDR1 SQVTM, CDR2 ANQGSEA. CDR3 region: CSVGQGPLGTEAFF. DNA for the CDR3: TGCAGCGTCGGACAGGGACCCCTAGGGACTGAAGCTTTCTTT.

In DNA, the CDR3 is TGTGCCAGCAGCCATAGGACTAGCGGGATTACCCAAGAGACCCAGTACTTC. This translates into CASSHRTSGITQETQYF. This chain uses TRBV7-8 with TRBJ2-5; 12 bases fit TRBD2. This CDR3 region has 17 residues. V was pared by 5 bases and J by 1 base, with 8 bases of the junction left unmatched. CDR1 is SGHVS and CDR2 is FQNEAQ in the germline V gene. The full variable domain, rest sourced from reference TRBV7-8 and TRBJ2-5, is GAGVSQSPRYKVAKRGQDVALRCDPISGHVSLFWYQQALGQGPEFLTYFQNEAQLDKSGLPSDRFFAERPEGSVSTLKIQRTQQEDSAVYLCASSHRTSGITQETQYFGPGTRLLVL.

The genes are TRBV24-1 and TRBJ2-1; 7 bases are a match to TRBD1. CDR3 length: 17 amino acids. With 3 bases clipped from V and 4 bases from J, the junction kept 11 bases outside the gene matches. Germline-derived CDR1 and CDR2 are KGHDR and SFDVKD. DNA of the CDR3: TGTGCCACCAGTGATCCCCGCAGGGGGACAAGATACAATGAGCAGTTCTTC. The encoded protein is CATSDPRRGTRYNEQFF.

Only a few counts were recorded for this clonotype. The rearrangement links TRBV20-1 to TRBJ2-1; 8 nucleotides agree with TRBD1. V shed 3 bases, J shed 7 bases, and the junction held 5 bases outside the gene matches. Germline-derived CDR1 and CDR2 are DFQATT and SNEGSKA (reference sequence). There are 13 residues in the CDR3. The CDR3 loop reads CSARTGARNEQFF. CDR3 DNA sequence: TGCAGTGCTAGGACAGGGGCCAGAAATGAGCAGTTCTTC.

The gene calls are TRBV7-2 and TRBJ2-5, with TRBD2 matching over 9 bases. V shed 6 bases and J 2 bases; nucleotides not matched to a gene: 7. Germline CDR1 is SGHTA and CDR2 is FQGNSA. CDR3 length equals 15 residues. The CDR3 loop is CASRYSGSYQETQYF. CDR3 bases: TGTGCCAGCAGGTATAGCGGGAGTTATCAAGAGACCCAGTACTTC.

The chain joins TRBV30 to TRBJ1-2; TRBD1 is a possible D gene (5 bases). The CDR3 spans 10 residues. Germline values: CDR1 GTSNPN, CDR2 SVGIG (reference sequence). Trimming took off 8 bases at V and 6 bases at J, with 10 bases between the two ends. CDR3 loop: CASAQDGYTF. CDR3 in DNA: TGTGCCAGTGCACAGGATGGCTACACCTTC.